The entry that follows covers one TCR beta chain sequence. Germline CDR1 is MNHEY and CDR2 is SVGEGT. This CDR3 contains 15 residues. The V and J ends lost 6 bases and 5 bases respectively, with 20 bases between them. This sample was included in a study of blood T cell repertoires in COVID-19. About the study: COVID-19 samples from acute and convalescent phases originated in the United States, Italy and Spain. Sample material is recorded as cDNA or gDNA derived from T cells, B-cell-depleted T cells, or PBMCs.

In the source study's methods: Amplification of reference gene primers was used by the study to estimate nucleated cell counts. The protocol was immunoSEQ multiplex PCR, while the TCRdb copy is restricted to in-frame clones and leaves out a portion. V, J and clone size derive from that table, while D and trimming were established from the DNA sequence. The table has about 270,000 clones, under 90% seen once; the top ten hold roughly 3.1%. The TCR sequence derives from a woman younger than 30 with acute or convalescent COVID-19. The sequenced sample was peripheral blood. The chain combines TRBV6-2 or TRBV6-3 with TRBJ2-7, with D possibly TRBD2 on 5 matching bases. As DNA, the CDR3 is TGTGCCAGCAGCTTAGGACTCCCAGGAGCCCACGAGCAGTACTTC. It is translated as CASSLGLPGAHEQYF.